Each of the 14 T cell receptor beta chains below was sequenced from the same sample in a study of blood T cell repertoires in COVID-19. Sequenced by immunoSEQ multiplex PCR; TCRdb stores in-frame clones only, minus some. The table includes 280,000 or so clones, approximately 83% detected once. The sequencing input was peripheral blood. The receptor source for this set is a woman in her forties or fifties who had recovered from COVID-19.

J is TRBJ2-3 and V is TRBV5-1; no definite D call. Per germline, CDR1 SGHRS and CDR2 YFSETQ. Trimming shortened V by 5 bases and J by 2 bases, and 6 bases separated the two germline ends. The CDR3 has 12 residues. The CDR3 DNA reads as TGCGCCAGCAGTCTACCCACAGATACGCAGTATTTT. Its protein is CASSLPTDTQYF.

The sample holds a few counts of this clone. The J gene is TRBJ1-3, the V gene TRBV28, with TRBD1 as a possible D gene (5 bases). CDR1 and CDR2 from the germline V gene are MDHEN and SYDVKM. The CDR3 sequence is 11 residues long. V was shortened by 8 bases and J by 11 bases, with 13 bases between the two germline ends. DNA of the CDR3: TGTGCCAGCGGGCAGGGTCTCGCCATATATTTT. Its translation: CASGQGLAIYF. The full variable domain, completed using reference TRBV28 and TRBJ1-3, is DVKVTQSSRYLVKRTGEKVFLECVQDMDHENMFWYRQDPGLGLRLIYFSYDVKMKEKGDIPEGYSVSREKKERFSLILESASTNQTSMYLCASGQGLAIYFGEGSWLTVV.

This rearrangement joins TRBV7-9 to TRBJ2-1, with D maybe TRBD2 (5 bases). CDR1 is SEHNR, CDR2 FQNEAQ, per germline (reference sequence). V was pared by 7 bases and J by 6 bases, with 19 bases between. This CDR3 spans 15 amino acids. The DNA of the CDR3 is TGTGCCAGCACCCCCGGGGTTGGATTACTCAATGAGCAGTTCTTC. It codes for CASTPGVGLLNEQFF.

The chain combines TRBV28 with TRBJ2-7; the match to TRBD2 covers 9 bases. The CDR3 is 15 amino acids. Germline CDR1 MDHEN, CDR2 SYDVKM. The trim removed 4 bases at V and 5 bases at J, leaving 9 bases unmatched. CDR3 in amino acids: CASSSSGGGANEQYF. CDR3 coding DNA: TGTGCCAGCAGTTCCTCTGGCGGGGGGGCCAACGAGCAGTACTTC.

V and J are TRBV12-3 or TRBV12-4 and TRBJ2-5; 10 positions match TRBD2. This CDR3 is 13 amino acids long. V gave up 8 bases and J gave up 4 bases; unmatched junction bases: 4. CDR3 region: CASSGTSVETQYF. CDR3 nucleotides: TGTGCCAGCTCCGGGACTAGCGTAGAGACCCAGTACTTC.

This chain joins TRBV5-4 and TRBJ1-4; no reliable D call. The V gene's germline CDR1 is SGHNT and CDR2 YYREEE (reference sequence). The CDR3 is 15 amino acids. V shed 2 bases and J shed 0 bases, with 8 bases lying between them. Here the CDR3 DNA reads TGTGCCAGCAGCTTAACCTCTACAACTAATGAAAAACTGTTTTTT. Protein sequence: CASSLTSTTNEKLFF. The complete variable domain, with remaining parts taken from reference TRBV5-4 and TRBJ1-4, reads ETGVTQSPTHLIKTRGQQVTLRCSSQSGHNTVSWYQQALGQGPQFIFQYYREEENGRGNFPPRFSGLQFPNYSSELNVNALELDDSALYLCASSLTSTTNEKLFFGSGTQLSVL.

This chain uses TRBV6-5 with TRBJ1-6; TRBD1 agrees at 7 bases. The germline V gene has CDR1 MNHEY and CDR2 SVGAGI. J was trimmed by 7 bases and V by 6 bases; bases with no gene match: 3. The CDR3 sequence is 13 residues long. The CDR3 loop is CASRTGVNSPLHF. The CDR3 DNA follows: TGTGCCAGCAGAACAGGGGTGAATTCACCCCTCCACTTT.

The rearrangement uses TRBV9 and TRBJ2-3; D remains ambiguous. This CDR3 is built from 16 residues. Trimming left V 0 bases short and J 0 bases short, with 11 bases between. The germline gives CDR1 SGDLS, CDR2 YYNGEE. The CDR3 is CASSVGVGTSTDTQYF. DNA for the CDR3: TGTGCCAGCAGCGTAGGGGTGGGCACTAGCACAGATACGCAGTATTTT.

This chain joins TRBV2 and TRBJ2-6; D not resolved. The CDR3 contains 17 residues. Trimming stripped 2 bases from V and 1 base from J, with 12 bases between. Per germline, CDR1 SNHLY and CDR2 FYNNEI. CDR3 sequence reads: CASSEHMIGSGANVLTF. Written as DNA, the CDR3 is TGTGCCAGCAGTGAACATATGATCGGGTCTGGGGCCAACGTCCTGACTTTC.

This clone was recorded many times. The chain has TRBV25-1 and TRBJ1-4; no reliable D call. V lost 5 bases and J 8 bases, leaving 15 bases between the germline ends. The germline CDR1 and CDR2 sequences are MGHDK and SYGVNS. There are 14 residues in the CDR3. The CDR3 region has the DNA TGTGCCAGCAGTTTGGCGGCTAATTTGGAAAAACTGTTTTTT. Translated, it gives CASSLAANLEKLFF.

The J gene is TRBJ1-2, the V gene TRBV7-6, with 8 bases that match TRBD1. The V gene's germline CDR1 is SGHVS and CDR2 FNYEAQ. This CDR3 spans 15 amino acids. After removal of 6 bases from V and 4 bases from J, the junction contained 10 bases not matched to a gene. CDR3 sequence (DNA): TGTGCCAGCAGTCTGGACGGACAGGGTTTCTATGGCTACACCTTC. Translating gives CASSLDGQGFYGYTF.

J is TRBJ2-3 and V is TRBV9; 9 positions agree with TRBD2. The CDR3 contains 14 residues. V gave up 9 bases and J gave up 5 bases; unmatched junction bases: 10. CDR1 and CDR2 from the germline V gene are SGDLS and YYNGEE. This chain's CDR3 is CATAAGGGKDTQYF. Here the CDR3 DNA reads TGTGCCACCGCCGCGGGAGGGGGGAAAGATACGCAGTATTTT.

This chain connects TRBV7-2 to TRBJ1-4, with a possible D match to TRBD1 (6 bases). Germline lookup yields CDR1 SGHTA and CDR2 FQGNSA. The CDR3 totals 17 residues. With 3 bases removed from V and 0 bases from J, the gap between germline ends came to 14 bases. CDR3 region: CASSLETGTATNEKLFF. CDR3 nucleotides: TGTGCCAGCAGCTTGGAAACAGGGACCGCAACTAATGAAAAACTGTTTTTT.

This clone was picked up one time. The gene calls are TRBV4-1 and TRBJ2-3, with TRBD1 as a possible D gene (6 bases). The V gene's germline CDR1 is MGHRA and CDR2 YSYEKL. Trimming pared 5 bases from V and 2 bases from J, leaving 14 bases between. The CDR3 consists of 15 residues. The CDR3 loop reads CASSKSQGDTDTQYF. The CDR3 region has the DNA TGCGCCAGCAGCAAGTCACAGGGAGACACAGATACGCAGTATTTT.